The 13 T cell receptor beta chains below all came from one sample that was sequenced in a study of cytomegalovirus exposure and HLA in healthy donors. TCRdb keeps only in-frame clones here, not all; method: immunoSEQ multiplex PCR. Of about 180,000 clones listed, just under 90% are singletons. Sequencing was performed on PBMCs. The source of these receptors is a woman in her 30s in good health and CMV-seronegative.

The rearrangement joins TRBV15 to TRBJ2-3; 9 nucleotides match TRBD2. The CDR3 has 18 residues. Unmatched junction bases numbered 13, after V lost 6 bases and J lost 0 bases. CDR1 LNHNV and CDR2 YYDKDF come from the germline V gene (reference sequence). The CDR3 sequence is CATRGRGGLGDSTDTQYF. The CDR3 DNA follows: TGTGCCACCAGGGGGCGGGGGGGCTTGGGCGATAGCACAGATACGCAGTATTTT.

V usage is TRBV18 and J usage is TRBJ1-2; D call uncertain. V shed 3 bases and J shed 7 bases, with 12 bases lying between them. There are 13 residues in the CDR3. From germline, CDR1 is KGHSH and CDR2 LQKENI. CDR3 DNA: TGTGCCAGCTCACCCCCCGGGAGGCCTGGCTACACCTTC. It specifies CASSPPGRPGYTF.

The chain joins TRBV5-6 to TRBJ1-3; D unresolved. The CDR3 sequence is 14 residues long. Germline CDR1 reads SGHDT; CDR2 reads YYEEEE. V dropped 6 bases and J dropped 3 bases, with 13 bases sitting between them. The DNA for the CDR3 is TGTGCCAGCACTAGTGGAGGGTATGGAAACACCATATATTTT. It yields the protein CASTSGGYGNTIYF. Full variable domain (rest looked up from reference TRBV5-6 and TRBJ1-3): DAGVTQSPTHLIKTRGQQVTLRCSPKSGHDTVSWYQQALGQGPQFIFQYYEEEERQRGNFPDRFSGHQFPNYSSELNVNALLLGDSALYLCASTSGGYGNTIYFGEGSWLTVV.

The chain couples TRBV7-9 to TRBJ1-3; TRBD1 might be the D (5 bases). CDR3 length: 16 amino acids. Germline V gene data show CDR1 as SEHNR and CDR2 as FQNEAQ (reference sequence). V lost 6 bases and J lost 0, with 15 bases in between. CDR3 sequence (DNA): TGTGCCAGCAGGTCGGGGGGAATGGGCTCTGGAAACACCATATATTTT. It codes for CASRSGGMGSGNTIYF.

J is TRBJ1-2 and V is TRBV19, with D unclear. The length of the CDR3 is 17 residues. Germline V gives CDR1 LNHDA, CDR2 SQIVND (reference sequence). Deletions cut 6 bases from V and 1 base from J, with 21 bases between. In DNA form, the CDR3 reads TGTGCCAGTAGAAGCCCGGGCTTAGCGGGAGATAACTATGGCTACACCTTC. Translating it yields CASRSPGLAGDNYGYTF.

The chain is built from TRBV25-1 and TRBJ1-1, with D maybe TRBD1 (5 bases). The CDR3 extends over 13 amino acids. The ends were cut back, 4 bases at V and 7 bases at J, with 13 bases in the middle. Germline CDR1 MGHDK, CDR2 SYGVNS. Here the CDR3 reads CASSARWGGEAFF. The CDR3 nucleotides read TGTGCCAGCAGTGCACGTTGGGGGGGTGAAGCTTTCTTT.

This clone was seen more than once but under ten times. The rearrangement joins TRBV10-3 to TRBJ2-7, with 9 bases lining up with TRBD1. There are 13 residues in the CDR3. The J segment lost 1 base and the V segment lost 7 bases, leaving 2 bases of the junction unmatched. In germline, CDR1 is ENHRY, CDR2 SYGVKD. The CDR3 reads CAITGTGSYEQYF. CDR3 bases: TGTGCCATCACGGGGACAGGGTCCTACGAGCAGTACTTC.

This chain joins TRBV10-1 and TRBJ2-1; 8 bases map to TRBD1. The V and J ends lost 6 bases and 1 base, in that order; junction bases with no gene match: 5. Germline assignment: CDR1 WNHNN and CDR2 SYGVQD (reference sequence). The CDR3 has 15 amino acids. The CDR3 sequence: CASSQRTGSYNEQFF. The CDR3, as DNA: TGCGCCAGCAGCCAGAGGACAGGGTCCTACAATGAGCAGTTCTTC.

This clone was observed a handful of times. V and J are TRBV2 and TRBJ1-5; the D is unclear. Looked up from germline, CDR1 is SNHLY and CDR2 is FYNNEI. The CDR3 has 15 amino acids. The ends were cut back, 5 bases at V and 6 bases at J, with 17 bases in the middle. The CDR3 is CASSSREGISQPQHF. The DNA for the CDR3 is TGTGCCAGCAGTTCTCGGGAGGGAATAAGTCAGCCCCAGCATTTT.

The J gene is TRBJ2-5, the V gene TRBV6-1; TRBD2 aligns across 8 bases. CDR1 and CDR2 (germline): MNHNS, SASEGT. With 4 bases clipped from V and 5 bases from J, the junction kept 6 bases outside the gene matches. This CDR3 spans 14 amino acids. CDR3 nucleotide sequence: TGTGCCAGCAGTGTTGGTAGCGGGGTGGAGACCCAGTACTTC. Amino acid sequence: CASSVGSGVETQYF.

The genes are TRBV21-1 and TRBJ2-1; the D call TRBD1 from the table was never checked on the DNA. TRBV21-1 is classified as a pseudogene. CDR3 size: 14 residues. CDR3 nucleotide sequence: TGTGCCAGCTCTGGGACAGGGTCCTACAATGAGCAGTTCTTC. Its protein product is CASSGTGSYNEQFF.

This rearrangement joins TRBV4-2 to TRBJ1-1; 8 nucleotides align to TRBD1. The CDR3 runs 15 residues. J gave up 1 base and V 5 bases, and 6 bases lay outside the gene matches. CDR1 and CDR2 from the germline V gene are LGHNA and YNFKEQ. The CDR3 DNA follows: TGTGCCAGCAGCGGCGGAGGGACAGGGAACACTGAAGCTTTCTTT. Encoded protein: CASSGGGTGNTEAFF.

This chain links TRBV19 with TRBJ2-7; maybe TRBD1 (6 bases). Germline V gives CDR1 LNHDA, CDR2 SQIVND (reference sequence). CDR3 length: 12 amino acids. V dropped 3 bases and J dropped 5 bases, with 8 bases sitting between them. CDR3 nucleotide sequence: TGTGCCAGTAGTATCCAGGGGAACGAGCAGTACTTC. Its translation: CASSIQGNEQYF.